This is a list of T cell receptor beta chains from one sample in a study of T-cell memory formation after mild COVID-19. Each CDR3 protein is one row after TCRdb ran MiXCR on the 5' RACE reads. Here the sample spans approximately 480,000 distinct CDR3 sequences, 18% being singletons. Sequencing was carried out using PBMCs or a T cell subset sorted from them (not recorded which). The source of these receptors is an adult woman who had mild COVID-19 (a few samples of this study predate the infection). Cell type and time point are not known. Both conserved end residues are part of each CDR3. The D gene is left open where the match is weak. Clone size is not always given. Where it is, it says once, few, many or a class for expanded clones.

clone size	V gene	D gene	J gene	CDR3 protein	CDR3 DNA
-	TRBV4-3	-	TRBJ2-3	CASSHLWGPTDTQYF	TGCGCCAGCAGCCACCTATGGGGACCCACAGATACGCAGTATTTT
few	TRBV7-3	-	TRBJ2-3	CASSAQRQSTDTQYF	TGTGCCAGCAGCGCACAACGACAGTCCACAGATACGCAGTATTTT
-	TRBV7-2	TRBD1	TRBJ2-1	CASSLGARTGIYNEQFF	TGTGCCAGCAGCTTAGGAGCGCGGACAGGGATCTACAATGAGCAGTTCTTC
-	TRBV4-1	-	TRBJ2-1	CASSQDLGGLGEQFF	TGCGCCAGCAGCCAAGACTTGGGGGGGCTCGGTGAGCAGTTCTTC
-	TRBV14	TRBD2	TRBJ2-7	CASSQEPRTSVYEQYF	TGTGCCAGCAGCCAAGAGCCCCGGACTAGCGTCTACGAGCAGTACTTC
-	TRBV29-1	-	TRBJ2-5	CSATGIPQDTQYF	TGCAGCGCCACCGGTATCCCGCAAGATACCCAGTACTTC
many	TRBV6-1	TRBD1	TRBJ2-5	CASSESGQKETQYF	TGTGCCAGCAGTGAATCGGGACAGAAAGAGACCCAGTACTTC
few	TRBV5-1	-	TRBJ2-5	CASSWTGAEETQYF	TGCGCCAGCAGCTGGACGGGAGCCGAAGAGACCCAGTACTTC
-	TRBV19	TRBD1	TRBJ1-5	CASVDRGGGNQPQHF	TGTGCCAGTGTAGACAGGGGAGGAGGCAATCAGCCCCAGCATTTT
-	TRBV6-2/TRBV6-3	TRBD1	TRBJ2-7	CASSYPHSGQVYSYEQYF	TGTGCCAGCAGTTACCCCCACTCCGGACAGGTATACTCCTACGAGCAGTACTTC
few	TRBV10-2	TRBD2	TRBJ2-5	CASSEIPSGVQGTQYF	TGCGCCAGCAGTGAGATCCCTAGCGGGGTTCAGGGGACCCAGTACTTC
-	TRBV4-1	TRBD1	TRBJ2-7	CASSLTPQGQKISYEQYF	TGCGCCAGCAGCCTCACTCCGCAGGGACAGAAAATCTCCTACGAGCAGTACTTC
once	TRBV5-1	TRBD2	TRBJ2-7	CASSLETSGYEQYF	TGCGCCAGCAGCTTGGAAACTAGCGGATACGAGCAGTACTTC
-	TRBV5-1	TRBD1	TRBJ1-1	CASSLVLLGQGVTEAFF	TGCGCCAGCAGCTTGGTGTTGTTGGGACAGGGGGTGACTGAAGCTTTCTTT
-	TRBV29-1	-	TRBJ2-4	CSVEQGENIQYF	TGCAGCGTTGAACAAGGGGAAAACATTCAGTACTTC
-	TRBV20-1	-	TRBJ1-1	CSAREGLTEVTEAFF	TGCAGTGCTAGAGAGGGACTCACGGAGGTAACTGAAGCTTTCTTT
few	TRBV5-1	TRBD2	TRBJ2-1	CASSSFTSGGARDEQFF	TGCGCCAGCAGCTCCTTCACTAGCGGGGGGGCCCGGGATGAGCAGTTCTTC
few	TRBV29-1	-	TRBJ2-3	CSVENRVTDTQYF	TGCAGCGTTGAAAATCGGGTCACAGATACGCAGTATTTT
few	TRBV5-4	-	TRBJ2-7	CASSLGGLSSYEQYF	TGTGCCAGCAGCTTGGGGGGTTTGAGCTCCTACGAGCAGTACTTC
-	TRBV30	TRBD2	TRBJ2-1	CAWSASGRYNEQFF	TGTGCCTGGAGTGCTAGCGGGAGATACAATGAGCAGTTCTTC
-	TRBV9	-	TRBJ1-2	CASSVGRGADYGYTF	TGTGCCAGCAGCGTAGGCCGGGGGGCAGACTATGGCTACACCTTC
-	TRBV4-1	-	TRBJ2-7	CASSQEGAEIEPTYEQYF	TGCGCCAGCAGCCAAGAAGGGGCCGAAATTGAGCCCACCTACGAGCAGTACTTC
-	TRBV20-1	TRBD2	TRBJ2-1	CSARDRKTSSYNEQFF	TGCAGTGCTAGAGATCGGAAGACTAGCAGTTACAATGAGCAGTTCTTC
-	TRBV9	TRBD2	TRBJ2-3	CASSAGSSGYTDTQYF	TGTGCCAGCAGCGCCGGGTCTAGCGGATACACAGATACGCAGTATTTT
few	TRBV9	-	TRBJ2-2	CASSAIQFSSGELFF	TGTGCCAGCAGCGCAATACAGTTCTCAAGCGGGGAGCTGTTTTTT
medium-sized	TRBV24-1	TRBD1	TRBJ2-3	CATSGHLSRNPGQARRTNTDTQYF	TGTGCCACCAGTGGTCACCTCTCACGGAACCCGGGACAGGCCCGGAGGACGAACACAGATACGCAGTATTTT
few	TRBV6-5	-	TRBJ2-3	CASSVPGSDTQYF	TGTGCCAGCAGTGTCCCGGGGTCAGATACGCAGTATTTT